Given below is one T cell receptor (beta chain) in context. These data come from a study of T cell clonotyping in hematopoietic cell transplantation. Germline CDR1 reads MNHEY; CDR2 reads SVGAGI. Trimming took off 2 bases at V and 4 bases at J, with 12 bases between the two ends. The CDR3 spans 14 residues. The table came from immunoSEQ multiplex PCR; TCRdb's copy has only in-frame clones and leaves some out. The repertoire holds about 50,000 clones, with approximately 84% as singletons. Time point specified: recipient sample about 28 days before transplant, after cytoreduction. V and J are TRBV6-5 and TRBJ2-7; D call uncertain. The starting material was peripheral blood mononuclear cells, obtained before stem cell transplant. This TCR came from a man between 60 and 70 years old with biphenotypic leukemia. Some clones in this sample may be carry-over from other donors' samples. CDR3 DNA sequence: TGTGCCAGCAGTTACGGCAAGGGAAGGTACGAGCAGTACTTC. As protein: CASSYGKGRYEQYF.